This T cell receptor beta chain was profiled in a study of T cells in Graves' hyperthyroidism and ophthalmopathy. Findings of the study overall: In blood, most of the thyroid clonotypes expanded above 0.001 were also present.

Trimming took off 1 base at V and 5 bases at J, with 11 bases between the two ends. CDR1 is LGHDT, CDR2 YNNKEL, per germline (reference sequence). The CDR3 sequence is 14 residues long. Patients with uncontrolled infections, other autoimmune diseases, pregnancy or lactation were excluded. The sample holds many counts of this clonotype. Its antigen is as yet unknown. It was RNA transcripts that yielded the amplified TCR beta CDR3 regions. With the HTBI primer set, the TCR CDR3 went through a first round of RT-PCR. TCRdb passed the multiplex PCR reads through MiXCR, listing each CDR3 protein once. In the table there are about 360,000 distinct CDR3 sequences, about 25% of which are singletons.

Material for sequencing was blood. The sequence was collected from a man aged 50 to 59 with Graves' hyperthyroidism. The chain uses TRBV3-1 and TRBJ2-5; no clear D. The CDR3 DNA is TGTGCCAGCAGCCAAGGTAGCACGAAGGAGACCCAGTACTTC. The encoded protein is CASSQGSTKETQYF.